This record looks at one T cell receptor (beta chain) sequence and its context. The antigen this receptor binds is unknown. No much larger clone is present one base from it, and per-base qualities are unavailable. The sample belongs to a study of blood T cell repertoires in COVID-19 (dated by TCRdb to about 2020). Background for the entire study: Collaborator samples came from the United States, Italy and Spain and covered acute and convalescent phases of COVID-19. The samples were drawn from two sources: the first 160 participants of the ongoing ImmuneRACE study, and fewer than 1,500 subjects contributed by 6 global collaborators. Sample metadata almost always included a de-identified subject ID, COVID-19 status, age in years and sex. Where available, HLA class I and class II types were obtained from metadata supplied by the sample provider rather than from assay-based typing. The material from the prospective study consisted of cDNA or gDNA derived from T cells, B-cell-depleted T cells, or PBMCs. The dataset comprised deeply sampled blood TCRbeta repertoires from subjects exposed to, actively infected with, or recovered from COVID-19. The repertoires were released in a freely available public database intended as a resource for research on the immune response to SARS-CoV-2. What the work shows at the level of the full study, not this receptor alone: The quantity of clinical and demographic metadata differed by source and by participant and was supplied without curation.

In the prospective study, participants were about 18 to 100 years old, resided in 25 or so geographic areas of the United States, and were enrolled through a virtual design. In the prospective study, participants were assigned to cohorts based on the clinical history participants reported in a screening survey and a study questionnaire. In the prospective study, whole blood, serum and a nasopharyngeal or oropharyngeal swab were collected from each participant by mobile phlebotomists. Participants in the prospective study had the option to provide additional blood draws and questionnaires over an approximately 2-month period. Before DNA extraction, blood samples from the prospective study were shipped at room temperature or frozen. The immunoSEQ Assay, a bias-controlled multiplex PCR, was used to amplify TCRbeta CDR3 regions from genomic DNA. On the study's bioinformatics: The number of nucleated cells in each sample was estimated by amplification of reference gene primers within the assay. To quantify the absolute abundance of each unique TCRbeta CDR3 rearrangement, sequence reads were collapsed and filtered. For each sample, productive Simpson clonality was calculated by taking the square root of Simpson's diversity index across productive rearrangements. Sourced from immuneACCESS, this table was stored by TCRdb with only in-frame sequences that have V and J called. A share of the clones is absent; for the studies checked, an unresolved V gene accounts for under half, and the remainder has no known explanation. V and J calls plus clone size are reproduced from that table; the DNA served to infer D and trimming. For this sample the table gives a few hundred thousand clones, of which around 80% were detected only once. The ten largest account for around 4.1% of the sample.

The CDR3, cysteine through phenylalanine, is 13 amino acids long. Solely the CDR3 DNA is kept, with 39 bases framed from the first base. V loses 3 bases, J loses 3 bases, and the germline ends lie 8 bases apart. CDR1 MNHNS and CDR2 SASEGT are derived from the germline V gene. This clonotype was obtained from a young man with acute COVID-19. The receptor chain draws on TRBV6-1 and TRBJ2-5, with no confident D gene call. The specimen was PBMCs or T cells enriched from blood (not recorded which). The CDR3 here reads CASSEFLEETQYF. Here is the DNA: TGTGCCAGCAGTGAGTTCCTAGAAGAGACCCAGTACTTC.